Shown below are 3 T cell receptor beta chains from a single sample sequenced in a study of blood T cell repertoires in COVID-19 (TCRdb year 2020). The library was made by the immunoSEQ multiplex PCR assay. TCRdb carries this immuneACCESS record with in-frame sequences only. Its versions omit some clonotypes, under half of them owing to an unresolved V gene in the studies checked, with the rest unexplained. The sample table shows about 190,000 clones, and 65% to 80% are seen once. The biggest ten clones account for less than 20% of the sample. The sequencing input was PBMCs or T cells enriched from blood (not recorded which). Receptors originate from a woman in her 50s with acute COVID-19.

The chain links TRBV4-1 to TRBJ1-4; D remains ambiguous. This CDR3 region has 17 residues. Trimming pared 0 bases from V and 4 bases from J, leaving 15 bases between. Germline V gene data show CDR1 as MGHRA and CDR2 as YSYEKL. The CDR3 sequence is CASSQDHTTGFNEKLFF. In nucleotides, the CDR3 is TGCGCCAGCAGCCAAGACCACACGACGGGGTTTAATGAAAAACTGTTTTTT.

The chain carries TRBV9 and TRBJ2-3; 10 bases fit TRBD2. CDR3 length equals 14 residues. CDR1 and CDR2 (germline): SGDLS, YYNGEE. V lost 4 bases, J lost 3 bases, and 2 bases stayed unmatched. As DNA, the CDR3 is TGTGCCAGCAGCCCTAGCGGGGGTACAGATACGCAGTATTTT. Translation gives CASSPSGGTDTQYF. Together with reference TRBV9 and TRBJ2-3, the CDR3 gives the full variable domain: DSGVTQTPKHLITATGQRVTLRCSPRSGDLSVYWYQQSLDQGLQFLIQYYNGEERAKGNILERFSAQQFPDLHSELNLSSLELGDSALYFCASSPSGGTDTQYFGPGTRLTVL.

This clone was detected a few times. As DNA, the CDR3 is TGTGCCAGCAGTCTAGGACAGGGGGCAAATGAAGCTTTCTTT. It translates to CASSLGQGANEAFF. The chain couples TRBV6-5 to TRBJ1-1, with TRBD1 identical over 11 bases. This CDR3 spans 14 amino acids. Germline V lookup: CDR1 MNHEY, CDR2 SVGAGI. Trimming removed 5 bases from V and 7 bases from J; junction bases left unmatched: 6.